Below, 5 T cell receptor beta chains from the same sample are listed, as sequenced in a study of shared clonotypes between healthy human individuals. Libraries were prepared by immunoSEQ multiplex PCR; TCRdb keeps only in-frame clonotypes and omits some of them. The sample has some 2,100,000 clones, approximately 95% seen once. Sequenced material: naive CD4+ T cells sorted from blood. Subset in this sample: CD45RA+ positively selected. These receptors all stem from a man aged 18 to 30 in good health.

Concerning this clone itself: The junction does not match germline at one end; this may be a read error. The genes are TRBV2 and TRBJ2-3; D could derive from TRBD1 or TRBD2 (5 bases each). Germline V CDR1 and CDR2: SNHLY, FYNNEI. This CDR3 has 13 amino acids. The CDR3 region is CASSYNRGDPQYF. CDR3 bases: TGTGCCAGCAGTTATAATAGGGGAGATCCGCAGTATTTT.

The chain combines TRBV10-2 with TRBJ2-5; 9 bases map to TRBD2. Germline-derived CDR1 and CDR2 are WSHSY and SAAADI. The CDR3 totals 15 residues. After removal of 7 bases from V and 4 bases from J, the junction contained 10 bases not matched to a gene. CDR3 loop: CASMIAGAILETQYF. The DNA for the CDR3 is TGCGCCAGCATGATAGCGGGAGCCATTTTAGAGACCCAGTACTTC.

This rearrangement joins TRBV7-9 to TRBJ2-2, with a possible D match to TRBD1 (5 bases). The V gene lost 5 bases and the J gene lost 10 bases, with 11 bases spanning the gap. CDR1 and CDR2 from the germline V gene are SEHNR and FQNEAQ (reference sequence). This CDR3 is 12 amino acids long. This chain's CDR3 is CASSPQGPELFF. The CDR3 DNA is TGTGCCAGCAGCCCTCAGGGCCCGGAGCTGTTTTTT.

This chain connects TRBV27 to TRBJ1-6; 8 bases are shared with TRBD1. J was trimmed by 2 bases and V by 5 bases; bases with no gene match: 11. Germline values: CDR1 MNHEY, CDR2 SMNVEV (reference sequence). The CDR3 consists of 18 residues. Written as DNA, the CDR3 is TGTGCCAGCAGTCCTAGGACAGGGAATAGCGCCTATAATTCACCCCTCCACTTT. The encoded protein is CASSPRTGNSAYNSPLHF.

This chain connects TRBV7-9 to TRBJ2-7, with D uncertain. CDR3 size: 14 residues. The germline V gene encodes CDR1 SEHNR and CDR2 FQNEAQ (reference sequence). With 3 bases removed from V and 2 bases from J, the gap between germline ends came to 11 bases. The CDR3 is CASSFSPRPYEQYF. CDR3 bases: TGTGCCAGCAGCTTCTCCCCGAGGCCCTACGAGCAGTACTTC.